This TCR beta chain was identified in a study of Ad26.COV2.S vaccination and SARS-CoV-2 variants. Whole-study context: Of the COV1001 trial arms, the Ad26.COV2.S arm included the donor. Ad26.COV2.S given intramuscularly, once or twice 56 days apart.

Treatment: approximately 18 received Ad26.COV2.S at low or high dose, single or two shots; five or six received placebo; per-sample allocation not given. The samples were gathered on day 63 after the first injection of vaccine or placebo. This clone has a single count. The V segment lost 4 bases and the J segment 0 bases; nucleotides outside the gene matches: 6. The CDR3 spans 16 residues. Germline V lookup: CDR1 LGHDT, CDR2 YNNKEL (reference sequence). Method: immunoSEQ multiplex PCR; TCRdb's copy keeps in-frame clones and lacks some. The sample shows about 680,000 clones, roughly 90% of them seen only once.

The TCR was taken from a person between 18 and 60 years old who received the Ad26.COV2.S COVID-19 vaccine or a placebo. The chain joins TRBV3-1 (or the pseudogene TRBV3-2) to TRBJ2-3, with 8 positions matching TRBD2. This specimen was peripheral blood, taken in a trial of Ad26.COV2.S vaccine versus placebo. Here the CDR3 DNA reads TGTGCCAGCAGCCTCGGACTAGCAGCTAGCACAGATACGCAGTATTTT. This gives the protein CASSLGLAASTDTQYF.